This T cell receptor beta chain comes out of a study of regulatory T cells in long-lasting Graves disease. The time point: persistent/refractory GD, antithyroid drugs over 5 years with positive TRAb. With RNA extracted from PBMCs as input, the TCR library was made. Investigators report Graves' disease was diagnosed under American Thyroid Association guidelines. Arm-PCR of CDR3 regions and iRepertoire HTBI primers were used to build TCR beta libraries. Authors' methods: Around 59 TRBV and some 15 TRBJ segments were identified across samples. MiXCR was run by TCRdb on the multiplex PCR reads, yielding one entry per CDR3 protein. V and J calls and clone size were set by TCRdb, not the authors. The sample yields 400,000 to 600,000 distinct CDR3 sequences, 20% to 25% seen once. This clonotype was counted many times. Its antigen is not identified. This CDR3 has 12 amino acids. The germline V gene encodes CDR1 MNHNS and CDR2 SASEGT. V dropped 6 bases and J dropped 5 bases, with 8 bases sitting between them.

Study-wide findings and caveats: Persistent Graves' cases showed lower TCR diversity than newly diagnosed cases. Fewer public clonotypes were shared by new patients (roughly 970) than by persistent patients (about 3,000).

The receptor was isolated from a female donor with Graves disease. The sequencing here drew on peripheral blood mononuclear cells (PBMCs), taken when the disease was refractory, from a patient treated with antithyroid drugs. V gene TRBV6-1 combines with J gene TRBJ2-4, with D uncertain. This CDR3 is CASRFRENIQYF. The CDR3 DNA reads TGTGCCAGCAGATTTAGGGAAAACATTCAGTACTTC.